A single sample is the source of the 16 T cell receptor beta chains below, sequenced in a study of response to subunit inactivated influenza vaccine. MiXCR was run by TCRdb on the RT-PCR reads, yielding one entry per CDR3 protein. The table has 650,000 to 850,000 distinct CDR3 sequences, approximately 15% seen once. Source: PBMCs from blood, taken around 15 days before vaccination. These receptors were collected from a man aged 45-65 years who received an inactivated influenza vaccine.

This clonotype was found a few times. This chain connects TRBV18 to TRBJ1-1; perhaps TRBD1 as D (6 bases). This CDR3 contains 14 residues. Looked up from germline, CDR1 is KGHSH and CDR2 is LQKENI. The V end was cut by 2 bases, the J end by 1 base, with 8 bases between. The CDR3 region is CASSPLGANTEAFF. The CDR3 region has the DNA TGTGCCAGCTCACCATTGGGGGCGAACACTGAAGCTTTCTTT.

This clonotype occurred a few times. The J gene is TRBJ2-3, the V gene TRBV6-2 or TRBV6-3, with D perhaps matching TRBD2 (6 bases). Germline-derived CDR1 and CDR2 are MNHEY and SVGEGT. This CDR3 contains 14 residues. V dropped 8 bases and J dropped 2 bases, with 14 bases sitting between them. This CDR3 reads CASGGTSYTDTQYF. CDR3 nucleotides: TGTGCCAGCGGTGGGACTTCGTACACAGATACGCAGTATTTT.

This clonotype has only a few counts. This sequence joins TRBV2 and TRBJ2-3; perhaps TRBD1 as D (5 bases). Per the germline V gene, CDR1 is SNHLY and CDR2 is FYNNEI. V lost 8 bases to trimming and J lost 4 bases, with 10 bases between them. This CDR3 comprises 12 residues. The CDR3 region has the DNA TGTGCCAGCCGACAGTTCTCAGATACGCAGTATTTT. It translates to CASRQFSDTQYF.

This clonotype was detected only a few times. CDR3 nucleotides: TGTGCCACCAGCCGACAGGGGTACAATGAGCAGTTCTTC. It translates to CATSRQGYNEQFF. This chain joins TRBV15 and TRBJ2-1; TRBD1 matches 8 bases. Germline V gene data show CDR1 as LNHNV and CDR2 as YYDKDF (reference sequence). Trimming cost V 5 bases and J 4 bases; bases outside gene matches: 1. CDR3 size: 13 residues. The full variable domain, completed using reference TRBV15 and TRBJ2-1, is DAMVIQNPRYQVTQFGKPVTLSCSQTLNHNVMYWYQQKSSQAPKLLFHYYDKDFNNEADTPDNFQSRRPNTSFCFLDIRSPGLGDTAMYLCATSRQGYNEQFFGPGTRLTVL.

The V gene is TRBV12-3 or TRBV12-4, the J gene TRBJ2-1; tentative D call: TRBD1 (6 bases). The V gene lost 6 bases and the J gene lost 7 bases, with 22 bases spanning the gap. The CDR3 is 16 residues long. Written as DNA, the CDR3 is TGTGCCAGCAGCCGATCAAGGGGGATCAATGTGAATGAGCAGTTCTTC. Amino acid sequence: CASSRSRGINVNEQFF.

The chain combines TRBV7-2 with TRBJ2-5, with TRBD2 matching 9 bases. Germline values: CDR1 SGHTA, CDR2 FQGNSA. This CDR3 has 15 residues. Trimming at V came to 1 base and at J to 3 bases, leaving 3 bases not matched to a gene. In DNA, the CDR3 is TGTGCCAGCAGCTTAGGCGGGGGGGCTAAAGAGACCCAGTACTTC. Translation gives CASSLGGGAKETQYF.

This clonotype was recorded a few times. The genes are TRBV11-2 and TRBJ2-7; possibly TRBD2 for D (5 bases). Trimming shortened V by 1 base and J by 4 bases, and 11 bases separated the two germline ends. The CDR3 extends over 14 amino acids. Per germline, CDR1 SGHAT and CDR2 FQNNGV. The CDR3 loop is CASSLGFGDYEQYF. In nucleotides, the CDR3 is TGTGCCAGCAGCTTAGGATTCGGGGATTACGAGCAGTACTTC.

This clonotype was counted only a few times. This rearrangement joins TRBV5-1 to TRBJ2-7; TRBD1 agrees at 7 bases. There are 11 residues in the CDR3. Looked up from germline, CDR1 is SGHRS and CDR2 is YFSETQ. Trimming removed 8 bases from V and 2 bases from J; junction bases left unmatched: 1. The CDR3 DNA reads as TGCGCCAGTCAGGGGGCCTACGAGCAGTACTTC. Translating it yields CASQGAYEQYF. The full variable domain, completed using reference TRBV5-1 and TRBJ2-7, is KAGVTQTPRYLIKTRGQQVTLSCSPISGHRSVSWYQQTPGQGLQFLFEYFSETQRNKGNFPGRFSGRQFSNSRSEMNVSTLELGDSALYLCASQGAYEQYFGPGTRLTVT.

The chain is built from TRBV29-1 and TRBJ2-5; D might be TRBD1 or TRBD2, each matching 6 bases. Trimming took off 6 bases at V and 4 bases at J, with 21 bases between the two ends. CDR1 SQVTM and CDR2 ANQGSEA come from the germline V gene. The CDR3 contains 15 residues. CDR3 residues: CSVDTPWGAGETQYF. The CDR3 DNA sequence: TGCAGCGTCGATACACCGTGGGGGGCAGGAGAGACCCAGTACTTC.

A few counts support this clonotype. The chain carries TRBV7-2 and TRBJ2-1, with 10 bases fitting TRBD2. This CDR3 region has 16 residues. The ends lost 4 bases at V and 7 bases at J; junction bases unmatched: 10. Germline-derived CDR1 and CDR2 are SGHTA and FQGNSA. This CDR3 is CASSSAVGLAANEQFF. The DNA for the CDR3 is TGTGCCAGCAGCTCCGCCGTCGGACTAGCGGCAAATGAGCAGTTCTTC.

This rearrangement joins TRBV2 to TRBJ2-7; D not resolved. Trimming stripped 2 bases from V and 3 bases from J, with 5 bases between. This CDR3 is built from 12 residues. Germline-derived CDR1 and CDR2 are SNHLY and FYNNEI. DNA for the CDR3: TGTGCCAGCAGTGAATGGTGCTACGAGCAGTACTTC. Encoded protein: CASSEWCYEQYF.

Of note for this clonotype: It may be a read error: a sequence one base away is much more abundant. The chain's CDR3 is CASSPSSGTIYEQYF. The CDR3, as DNA: TGTGCCAGCAGCCCCAGCTCAGGGACTATTTACGAGCAGTACTTC. The chain carries TRBV7-2 and TRBJ2-7; 7 bases agree with TRBD2. Germline CDR1 reads SGHTA; CDR2 reads FQGNSA. V gave up 5 bases and J gave up 4 bases; unmatched junction bases: 11. This CDR3 contains 15 residues.

This clonotype was observed a handful of times. This rearrangement joins TRBV15 to TRBJ2-7; 10 bases fit TRBD1. J gave up 2 bases and V 5 bases, and 9 bases lay outside the gene matches. The CDR3 length is 16 residues. The germline CDR1 and CDR2 sequences are LNHNV and YYDKDF (reference sequence). DNA for the CDR3: TGTGCCACCAGCCCAAGGACAGGGGGTAATACCTACGAGCAGTACTTC. Translating gives CATSPRTGGNTYEQYF.

The V call is TRBV7-9, the J call TRBJ2-7; 10 bases agree with TRBD2. This CDR3 has 15 amino acids. Germline values: CDR1 SEHNR, CDR2 FQNEAQ (reference sequence). V shed 7 bases and J 7 bases; nucleotides not matched to a gene: 13. The CDR3 nucleotides read TGTGCCAGCACCCAGGGGGTAGCGGGGGGAAGAGAGCAGTACTTC. It yields the protein CASTQGVAGGREQYF.

CDR3 coding DNA: TGTGCCACCCAGGGTACTACCTCCTACGAGCAGTACTTC. Translating gives CATQGTTSYEQYF. V usage is TRBV5-5 and J usage is TRBJ2-7, with TRBD1 as a possible D gene (5 bases). The germline V gene encodes CDR1 SGHKS and CDR2 YYEKEE (reference sequence). Trimming took 9 bases from V and 0 from J, leaving 13 bases between them. The CDR3 contains 13 residues. The full variable domain, completed using reference TRBV5-5 and TRBJ2-7, is DAGVTQSPTHLIKTRGQQVTLRCSPISGHKSVSWYQQVLGQGPQFIFQYYEKEERGRGNFPDRFSARQFPNYSSELNVNALLLGDSALYLCATQGTTSYEQYFGPGTRLTVT.

J is TRBJ2-4 and V is TRBV12-3 or TRBV12-4; 7 bases are a match to TRBD2. Trimming cost V 6 bases and J 16 bases; bases outside gene matches: 18. The length of the CDR3 is 14 residues. The DNA for the CDR3 is TGTGCCAGCAGCCTAACCCGGGGCAGGGAGGGAATATACTTC. Its protein is CASSLTRGREGIYF.